The 3 T cell receptor beta chains presented below share a single source sample, sequenced in a study of early T cells in non-severe SARS-CoV-2 infection. TCRdb itself ran the 5' RACE reads through MiXCR, one entry per CDR3 protein. Among 60,000 to 80,000 distinct CDR3 sequences listed, about 12% were seen once. The sequencing sample was made of whole blood. The receptors derive from an adult who was a healthcare worker with PCR-confirmed SARS-CoV-2 infection or an uninfected control (not recorded which).

This clonotype has more than one count but fewer than ten. The rearrangement links TRBV7-3 to TRBJ2-1; D unclear. V lost 4 bases and J 5 bases, leaving 15 bases between the germline ends. The CDR3 totals 15 residues. Germline-derived CDR1 and CDR2 are SGHTA and FQGTGA. DNA for the CDR3: TGTGCCAGCAGCTCCGGATTGGGCCGGAACAATGAGCAGTTCTTC. Translated, it gives CASSSGLGRNNEQFF.

There are many counts of this clonotype. V and J are TRBV28 and TRBJ2-7; D perhaps matches TRBD1 (5 bases). V gave up 6 bases and J gave up 0 bases, with 12 bases separating them. Looked up from germline, CDR1 is MDHEN and CDR2 is SYDVKM. This CDR3 comprises 14 residues. CDR3 region: CASRGAPGSYEQYF. CDR3 nucleotides: TGTGCCAGCAGAGGGGCCCCGGGCTCCTACGAGCAGTACTTC.

The gene calls are TRBV27 and TRBJ2-1; D is unclear. Germline V gene sequence: CDR1 MNHEY, CDR2 SMNVEV (reference sequence). This CDR3 is 13 amino acids long. V lost 4 bases and J lost 8, with 12 bases in between. The CDR3 sequence is CASSSGHWDEQFF. CDR3 coding DNA: TGTGCCAGCAGTTCGGGCCATTGGGATGAGCAGTTCTTC.